This T cell receptor beta chain was identified in a study of blood T cells in healthy people across ages. The overall study: Template switching recovered approximately one barcoded beta molecule for every two T cells. Regarding the study as a whole: CMV status of donors was unknown, possibly confounding expanded clonotype changes.

The CDR3 contains 13 residues. Per germline, CDR1 WNHNN and CDR2 SYGVQD (reference sequence). V lost 7 bases and J lost 7; bases outside the gene matches: 6. Points on this clonotype: The antigen is not known.

Combining a sample-barcoded 5' primer with a J-beta primer mix, a second PCR ran for roughly 7 to 12 cycles. TCRdb re-called the 5' RACE reads with MiXCR, one entry per CDR3 protein. The sample has about 970,000 distinct CDR3 sequences, approximately 50% seen once; the top ten hold 20% to 25%. This receptor was obtained from a woman aged 60-70 years in good health. Sequenced material: blood. The genes are TRBV10-1 and TRBJ1-1; 10 bases align to TRBD1. CDR3 sequence: CASTTTGGNEAFF. The DNA for the CDR3 is TGCGCCAGCACTACGACAGGGGGCAATGAAGCTTTCTTT.